The text below deals with one T cell receptor beta chain. What it binds is unknown. The sample has other DNA sequences that encode this CDR3 too. The data derive from a study of cytomegalovirus exposure and HLA in healthy donors. Study-wide results and caveats: As confirmed in vitro, three CMV-associated chains were specific for CMV antigens. Investigators reported fewer than 200 TCR beta chains as tied to cytomegalovirus.

The PCR ran on 60 Vbeta and 13 Jbeta primers. Produced via immunoSEQ multiplex PCR; TCRdb's table is partial and in-frame only. The table lists about 120,000 clones, around three quarters of them singletons. The clonotype was recovered from a man aged 45-60 years in good health and CMV-seropositive. The sample was PBMCs.

CDR3 sequence: CASSEPGSGNTIYF. CDR3 nucleotides: TGTGCCAGCAGTGAACCGGGATCTGGAAACACCATATATTTT. The chain joins TRBV6-1 to TRBJ1-3; D not resolved. The V gene lost 2 bases and the J gene lost 1 base, with 6 bases spanning the gap. The germline V gene has CDR1 MNHNS and CDR2 SASEGT. The CDR3 has 14 residues.